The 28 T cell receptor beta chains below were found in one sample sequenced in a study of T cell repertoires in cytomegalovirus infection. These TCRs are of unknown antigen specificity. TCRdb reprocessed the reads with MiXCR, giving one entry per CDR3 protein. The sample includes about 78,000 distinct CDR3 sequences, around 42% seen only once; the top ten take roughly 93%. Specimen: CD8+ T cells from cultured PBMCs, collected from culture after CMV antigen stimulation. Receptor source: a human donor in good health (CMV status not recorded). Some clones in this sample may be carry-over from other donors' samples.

CDR3 sequence reads: CASSNGQENYGYTF. The DNA of the CDR3 is TGTGCCAGCAGCAACGGACAGGAAAACTATGGCTACACCTTC. The V and J genes are TRBV5-4 and TRBJ1-2; 7 nucleotides align to TRBD1. The V segment lost 4 bases and the J segment 2 bases; nucleotides outside the gene matches: 5. This CDR3 comprises 14 residues. Germline assignment: CDR1 SGHNT and CDR2 YYREEE (reference sequence).

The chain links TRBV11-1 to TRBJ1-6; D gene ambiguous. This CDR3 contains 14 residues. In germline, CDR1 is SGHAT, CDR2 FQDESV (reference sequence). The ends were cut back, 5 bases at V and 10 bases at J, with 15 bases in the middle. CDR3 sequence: CASSQPVPESPLHF. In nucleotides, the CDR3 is TGTGCCAGCAGCCAACCGGTGCCTGAGTCACCCCTCCACTTT.

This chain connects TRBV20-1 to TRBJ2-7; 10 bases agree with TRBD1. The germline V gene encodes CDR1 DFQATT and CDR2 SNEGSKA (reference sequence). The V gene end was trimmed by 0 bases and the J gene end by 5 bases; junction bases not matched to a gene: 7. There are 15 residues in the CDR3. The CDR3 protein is CSAREPGQGWDEQYF. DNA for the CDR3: TGCAGTGCTAGAGAGCCGGGACAGGGGTGGGACGAGCAGTACTTC.

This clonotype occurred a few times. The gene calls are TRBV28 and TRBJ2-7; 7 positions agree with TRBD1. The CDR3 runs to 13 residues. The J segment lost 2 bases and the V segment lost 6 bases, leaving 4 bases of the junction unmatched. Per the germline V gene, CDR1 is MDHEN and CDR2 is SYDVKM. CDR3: CASSEGQTYEQYF. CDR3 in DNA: TGTGCCAGCAGCGAGGGACAGACCTACGAGCAGTACTTC.

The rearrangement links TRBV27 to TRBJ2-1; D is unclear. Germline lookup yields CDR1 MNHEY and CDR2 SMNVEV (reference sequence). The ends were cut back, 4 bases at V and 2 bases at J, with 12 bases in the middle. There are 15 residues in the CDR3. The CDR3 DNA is TGTGCCAGCAGTTCAGTCCCCCCAGCCTACAATGAGCAGTTCTTC. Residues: CASSSVPPAYNEQFF.

The CDR3 bases are TGTGCCAGCAGTCCGGACAGTAGGAGAGAAGCTTTCTTT. It translates to CASSPDSRREAFF. V gene TRBV27 combines with J gene TRBJ1-1; D is perhaps TRBD1 (6 bases). V was shortened by 5 bases and J by 8 bases, with 15 bases between the two germline ends. Germline CDR1 and CDR2: MNHEY and SMNVEV (reference sequence). The CDR3 has 13 amino acids.

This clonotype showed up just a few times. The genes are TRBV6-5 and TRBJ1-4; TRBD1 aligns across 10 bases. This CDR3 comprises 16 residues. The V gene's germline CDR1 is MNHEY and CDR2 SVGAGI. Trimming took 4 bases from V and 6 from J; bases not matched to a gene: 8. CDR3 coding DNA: TGTGCCAGCAGTTCATTCCGGACAGGGGGATATGAAAAACTGTTTTTT. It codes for CASSSFRTGGYEKLFF.

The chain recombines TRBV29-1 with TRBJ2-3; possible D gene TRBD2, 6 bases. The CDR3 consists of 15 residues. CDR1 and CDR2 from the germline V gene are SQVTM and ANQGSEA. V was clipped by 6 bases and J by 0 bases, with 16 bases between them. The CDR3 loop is CSVEGTDSSTDTQYF. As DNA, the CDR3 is TGCAGCGTGGAGGGGACTGACTCCAGCACAGATACGCAGTATTTT.

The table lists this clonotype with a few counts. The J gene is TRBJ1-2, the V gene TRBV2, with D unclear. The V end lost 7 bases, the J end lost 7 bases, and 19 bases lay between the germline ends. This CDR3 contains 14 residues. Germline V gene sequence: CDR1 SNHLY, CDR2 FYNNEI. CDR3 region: CASTLAVGVGGYTF. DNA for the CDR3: TGTGCCAGCACATTGGCGGTTGGGGTGGGTGGCTACACCTTC.

The CDR3 sequence: CSARGRGTVKNNSPLHF. The CDR3 coding sequence is TGCAGTGCTAGAGGTCGGGGAACGGTCAAAAATAATTCACCCCTCCACTTT. The chain combines TRBV20-1 with TRBJ1-6; no definite D call. Trimming removed 1 base at V and 5 bases at J, with 18 bases between. The CDR3 covers 17 residues. Germline V CDR1 and CDR2: DFQATT, SNEGSKA (reference sequence).

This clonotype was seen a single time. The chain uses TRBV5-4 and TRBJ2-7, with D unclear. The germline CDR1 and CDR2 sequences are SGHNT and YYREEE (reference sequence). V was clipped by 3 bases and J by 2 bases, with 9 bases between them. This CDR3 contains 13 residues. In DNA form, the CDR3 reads TGTGCCAGCAGCTCCGACGAGACCTACGAGCAGTACTTC. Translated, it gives CASSSDETYEQYF.

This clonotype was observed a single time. The CDR3 DNA reads TGCGCCAGCAGCCAAGATCAATGGGGGCAAGATAATTCACCCCTCCACTTT. Translated: CASSQDQWGQDNSPLHF. The rearrangement links TRBV4-1 to TRBJ1-6, with D possibly matching TRBD1 (6 bases). The CDR3 is 17 residues long. The V and J ends lost 0 bases and 5 bases respectively, with 14 bases between them. Germline V gene sequence: CDR1 MGHRA, CDR2 YSYEKL.

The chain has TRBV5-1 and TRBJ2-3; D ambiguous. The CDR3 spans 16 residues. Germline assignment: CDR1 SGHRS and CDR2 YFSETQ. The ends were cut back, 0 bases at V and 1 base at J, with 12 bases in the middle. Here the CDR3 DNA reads TGCGCCAGCAGCTTGGGTGTAGACCGACGCACAGATACGCAGTATTTT. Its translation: CASSLGVDRRTDTQYF.

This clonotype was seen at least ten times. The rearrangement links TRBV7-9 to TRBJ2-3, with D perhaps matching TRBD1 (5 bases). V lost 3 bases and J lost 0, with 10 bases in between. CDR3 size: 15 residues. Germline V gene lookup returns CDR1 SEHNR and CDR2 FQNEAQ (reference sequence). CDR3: CASSFPGSSTDTQYF. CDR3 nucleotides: TGTGCCAGCAGCTTTCCAGGGTCAAGCACAGATACGCAGTATTTT.

DNA of the CDR3: TGTGCCAGCAGCCAAGGGACTAGCGGGGTAGGAGATACGCAGTATTTT. Its protein product is CASSQGTSGVGDTQYF. This chain joins TRBV14 and TRBJ2-3; 12 bases are a match to TRBD2. Germline V CDR1 and CDR2: SGHDN, FVKESK. The CDR3 is 16 amino acids. After removal of 1 base from V and 5 bases from J, the junction contained 4 bases not matched to a gene.

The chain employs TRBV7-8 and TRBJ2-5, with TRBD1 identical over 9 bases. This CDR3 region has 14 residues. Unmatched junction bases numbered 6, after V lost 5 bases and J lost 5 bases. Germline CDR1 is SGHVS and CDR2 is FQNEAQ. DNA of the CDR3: TGTGCCAGCAGCATTTACAGGGGGCCGGAGACCCAGTACTTC. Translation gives CASSIYRGPETQYF.

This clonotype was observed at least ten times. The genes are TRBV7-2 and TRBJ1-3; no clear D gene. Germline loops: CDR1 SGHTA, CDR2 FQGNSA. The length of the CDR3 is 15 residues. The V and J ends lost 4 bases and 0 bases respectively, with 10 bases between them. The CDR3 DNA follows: TGTGCCAGCAGCTCATCACGGGGCTCTGGAAACACCATATATTTT. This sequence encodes CASSSSRGSGNTIYF.

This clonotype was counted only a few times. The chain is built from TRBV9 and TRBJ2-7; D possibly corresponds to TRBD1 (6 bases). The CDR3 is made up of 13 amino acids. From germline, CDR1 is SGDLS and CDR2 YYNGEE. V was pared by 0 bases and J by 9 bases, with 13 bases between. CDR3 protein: CASSVGYRDGQYF. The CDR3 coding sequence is TGTGCCAGCAGCGTAGGTTACAGGGATGGGCAGTACTTC.

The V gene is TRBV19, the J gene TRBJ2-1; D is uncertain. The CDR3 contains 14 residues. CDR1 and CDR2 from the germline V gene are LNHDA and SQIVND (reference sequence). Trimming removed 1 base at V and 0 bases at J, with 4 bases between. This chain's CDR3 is CASSIASSYNEQFF. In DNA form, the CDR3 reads TGTGCCAGTAGTATAGCCAGCTCCTACAATGAGCAGTTCTTC.

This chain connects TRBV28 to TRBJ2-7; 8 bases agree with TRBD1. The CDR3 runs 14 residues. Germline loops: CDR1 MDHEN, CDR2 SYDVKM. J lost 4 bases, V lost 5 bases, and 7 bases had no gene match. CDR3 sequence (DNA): TGTGCCAGCAGTGCTAGGACAGGGATTTACGAGCAGTACTTC. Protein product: CASSARTGIYEQYF. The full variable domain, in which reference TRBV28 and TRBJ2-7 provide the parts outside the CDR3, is DVKVTQSSRYLVKRTGEKVFLECVQDMDHENMFWYRQDPGLGLRLIYFSYDVKMKEKGDIPEGYSVSREKKERFSLILESASTNQTSMYLCASSARTGIYEQYFGPGTRLTVT.

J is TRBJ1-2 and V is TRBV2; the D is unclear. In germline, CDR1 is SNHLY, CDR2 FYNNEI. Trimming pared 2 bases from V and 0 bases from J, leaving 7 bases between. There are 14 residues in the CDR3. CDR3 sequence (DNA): TGTGCCAGCAGTGAATGGGGAGCTAACTATGGCTACACCTTC. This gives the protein CASSEWGANYGYTF.

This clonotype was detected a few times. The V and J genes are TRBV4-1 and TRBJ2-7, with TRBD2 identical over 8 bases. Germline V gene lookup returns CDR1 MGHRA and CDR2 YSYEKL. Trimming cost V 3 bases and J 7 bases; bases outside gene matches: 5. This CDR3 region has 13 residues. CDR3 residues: CASSHPGGVEQYF. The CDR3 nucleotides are TGCGCCAGCAGCCACCCGGGGGGGGTGGAGCAGTACTTC.

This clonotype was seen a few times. Written as DNA, the CDR3 is TGTGCCAGCAGTTCCGGGGTCCAAGAGACCCAGTACTTC. Translation gives CASSSGVQETQYF. The chain links TRBV12-3 or TRBV12-4 to TRBJ2-5; tentative D call: TRBD2 (5 bases). There are 13 residues in the CDR3. V was pared by 4 bases and J by 1 base, with 7 bases between.

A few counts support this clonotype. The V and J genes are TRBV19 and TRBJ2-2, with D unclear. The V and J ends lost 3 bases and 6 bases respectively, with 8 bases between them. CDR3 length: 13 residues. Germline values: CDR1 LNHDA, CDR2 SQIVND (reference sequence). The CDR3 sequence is CASSILGSGELFF. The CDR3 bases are TGTGCCAGTAGTATTCTGGGTTCCGGGGAGCTGTTTTTT.

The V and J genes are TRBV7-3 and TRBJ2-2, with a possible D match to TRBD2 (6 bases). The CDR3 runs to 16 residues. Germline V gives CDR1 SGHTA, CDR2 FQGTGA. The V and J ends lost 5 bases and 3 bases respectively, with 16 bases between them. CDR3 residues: CASSRVPSGDTGELFF. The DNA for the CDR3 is TGTGCCAGCAGCCGAGTCCCCTCGGGGGACACCGGGGAGCTGTTTTTT.

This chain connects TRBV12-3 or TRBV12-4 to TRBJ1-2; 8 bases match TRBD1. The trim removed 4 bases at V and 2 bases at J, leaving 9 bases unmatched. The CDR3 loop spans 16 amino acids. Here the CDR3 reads CASSSPTGAANYGYTF. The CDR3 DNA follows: TGTGCCAGCAGTTCTCCGACAGGGGCCGCAAACTATGGCTACACCTTC.

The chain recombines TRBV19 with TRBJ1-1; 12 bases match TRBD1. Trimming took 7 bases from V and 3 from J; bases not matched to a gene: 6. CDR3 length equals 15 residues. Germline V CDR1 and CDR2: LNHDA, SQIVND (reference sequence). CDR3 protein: CASTPGQGAYTEAFF. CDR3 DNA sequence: TGTGCCAGTACCCCGGGACAGGGGGCGTACACTGAAGCTTTCTTT.

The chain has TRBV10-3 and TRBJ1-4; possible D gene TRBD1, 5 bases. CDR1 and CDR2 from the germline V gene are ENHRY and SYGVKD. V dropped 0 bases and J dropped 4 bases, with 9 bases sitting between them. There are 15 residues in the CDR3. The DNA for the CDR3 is TGTGCCATCAGTGAGTCGGGCGGGGGTAATGAAAAACTGTTTTTT. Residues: CAISESGGGNEKLFF.